This record concerns one T cell receptor (beta chain) sequence. This specimen belongs to a study of blood T cells in healthy people across ages. The V gene end was trimmed by 0 bases and the J gene end by 4 bases; junction bases not matched to a gene: 6. Germline V gene sequence: CDR1 LGHDT, CDR2 YNNKEL (reference sequence). The CDR3 has 16 amino acids. Next came a second PCR, run for about 7 to 12 cycles, which used a sample-barcoded 5' primer along with a J-beta primer mix. TCRdb reanalysed the 5' RACE reads using MiXCR and keeps one entry per CDR3 protein. Found here are 780,000 or so distinct CDR3 sequences, 56% of them singletons; the top ten hold around 24%.

The receptor comes from a man between 40 and 49 years old in good health. The chain has TRBV3-1 and TRBJ1-5; TRBD1 matches at 7 bases. Sequencing used blood. CDR3 sequence: CASSQDPQGGNQPQHF. In DNA form, the CDR3 reads TGTGCCAGCAGCCAAGATCCCCAGGGGGGAAATCAGCCCCAGCATTTT.